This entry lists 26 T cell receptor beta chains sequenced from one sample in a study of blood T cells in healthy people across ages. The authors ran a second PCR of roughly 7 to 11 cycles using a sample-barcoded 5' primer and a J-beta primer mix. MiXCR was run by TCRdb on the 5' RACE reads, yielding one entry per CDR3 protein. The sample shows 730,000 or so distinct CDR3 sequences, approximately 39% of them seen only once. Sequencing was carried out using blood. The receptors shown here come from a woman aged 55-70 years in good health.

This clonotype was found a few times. This chain's CDR3 is CATSSGQGMGQPQHF. As DNA, the CDR3 is TGTGCCACCAGCAGTGGACAGGGCATGGGGCAGCCCCAGCATTTT. The chain uses TRBV15 and TRBJ1-5; TRBD1 matches at 8 bases. J was trimmed by 7 bases and V by 3 bases; bases with no gene match: 8. Germline CDR1 reads LNHNV; CDR2 reads YYDKDF (reference sequence). The CDR3 is 15 amino acids.

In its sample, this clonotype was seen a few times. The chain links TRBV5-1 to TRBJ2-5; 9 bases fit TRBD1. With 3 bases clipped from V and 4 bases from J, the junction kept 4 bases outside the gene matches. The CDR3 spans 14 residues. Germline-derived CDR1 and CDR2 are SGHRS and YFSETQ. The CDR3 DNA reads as TGCGCCAGCAGCTCCCGGACAGGGGCAGAGACCCAGTACTTC. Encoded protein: CASSSRTGAETQYF.

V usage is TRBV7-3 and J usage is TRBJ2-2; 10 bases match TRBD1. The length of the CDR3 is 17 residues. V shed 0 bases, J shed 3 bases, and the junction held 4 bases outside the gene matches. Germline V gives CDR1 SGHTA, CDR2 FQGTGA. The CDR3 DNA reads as TGTGCCAGCAGCTTAACCGGACAGGGGGTGTACACCGGGGAGCTGTTTTTT. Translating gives CASSLTGQGVYTGELFF. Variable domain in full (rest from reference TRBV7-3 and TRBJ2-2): GAGVSQTPSNKVTEKGKYVELRCDPISGHTALYWYRQSLGQGPEFLIYFQGTGAADDSGLPNDRFFAVRPEGSVSTLKIQRTERGDSAVYLCASSLTGQGVYTGELFFGEGSRLTVL.

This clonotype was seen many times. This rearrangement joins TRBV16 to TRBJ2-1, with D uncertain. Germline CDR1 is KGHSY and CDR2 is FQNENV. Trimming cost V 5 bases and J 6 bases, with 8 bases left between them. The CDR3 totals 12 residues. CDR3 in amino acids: CASSRVGNEQFF. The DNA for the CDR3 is TGTGCCAGCAGCAGGGTGGGCAATGAGCAGTTCTTC.

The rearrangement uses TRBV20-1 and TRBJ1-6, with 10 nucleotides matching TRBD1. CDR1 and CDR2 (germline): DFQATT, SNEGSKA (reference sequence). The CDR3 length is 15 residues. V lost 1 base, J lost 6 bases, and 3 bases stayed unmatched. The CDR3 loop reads CSARGDRGPNSPLHF. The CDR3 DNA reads TGCAGTGCTAGAGGGGACAGGGGACCTAATTCACCCCTCCACTTT.

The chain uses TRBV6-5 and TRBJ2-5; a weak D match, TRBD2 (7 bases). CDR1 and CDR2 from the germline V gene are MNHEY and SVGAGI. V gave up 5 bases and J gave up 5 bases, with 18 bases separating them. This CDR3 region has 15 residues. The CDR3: CASSPSSGGRETQYF. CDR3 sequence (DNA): TGTGCCAGCAGTCCCTCTTCGGGGGGCCGTGAGACCCAGTACTTC.

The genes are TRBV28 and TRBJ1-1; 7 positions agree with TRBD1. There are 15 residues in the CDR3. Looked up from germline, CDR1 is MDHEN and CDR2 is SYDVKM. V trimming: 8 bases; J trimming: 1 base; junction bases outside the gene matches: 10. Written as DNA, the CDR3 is TGTGCCAGCCCTTCCTCGACAGGGCAGAACACTGAAGCTTTCTTT. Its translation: CASPSSTGQNTEAFF.

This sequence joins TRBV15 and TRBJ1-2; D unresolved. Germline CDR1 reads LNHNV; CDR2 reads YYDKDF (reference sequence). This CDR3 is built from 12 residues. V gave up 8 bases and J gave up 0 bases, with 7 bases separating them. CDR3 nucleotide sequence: TGTGCCACCTCGGGATCTAACTATGGCTACACCTTC. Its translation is CATSGSNYGYTF.

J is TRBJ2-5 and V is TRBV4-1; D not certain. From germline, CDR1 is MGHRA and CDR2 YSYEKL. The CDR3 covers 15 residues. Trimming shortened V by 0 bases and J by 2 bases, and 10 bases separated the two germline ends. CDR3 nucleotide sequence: TGCGCCAGCAGCCAAGATCTAAGGGTGCAAGAGACCCAGTACTTC. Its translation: CASSQDLRVQETQYF.

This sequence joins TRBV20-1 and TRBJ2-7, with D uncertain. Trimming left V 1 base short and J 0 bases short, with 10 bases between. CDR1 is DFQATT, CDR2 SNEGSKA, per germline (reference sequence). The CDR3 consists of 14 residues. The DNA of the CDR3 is TGCAGTGCTAGAGGAGGAGAATTCTCCTACGAGCAGTACTTC. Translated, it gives CSARGGEFSYEQYF.

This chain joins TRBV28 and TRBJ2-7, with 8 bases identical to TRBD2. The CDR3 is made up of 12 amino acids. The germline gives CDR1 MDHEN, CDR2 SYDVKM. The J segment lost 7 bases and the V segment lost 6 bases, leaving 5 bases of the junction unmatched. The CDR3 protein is CASSRTSFEQYF. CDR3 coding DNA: TGTGCCAGCAGCCGGACTAGCTTTGAGCAGTACTTC.

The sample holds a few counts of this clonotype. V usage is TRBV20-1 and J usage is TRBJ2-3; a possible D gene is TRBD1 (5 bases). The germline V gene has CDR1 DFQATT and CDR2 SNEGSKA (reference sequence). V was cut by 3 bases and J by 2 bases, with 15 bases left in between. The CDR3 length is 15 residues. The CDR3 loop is CSARGLGGATDTQYF. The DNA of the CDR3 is TGCAGTGCTAGGGGTTTGGGTGGGGCCACAGATACGCAGTATTTT.

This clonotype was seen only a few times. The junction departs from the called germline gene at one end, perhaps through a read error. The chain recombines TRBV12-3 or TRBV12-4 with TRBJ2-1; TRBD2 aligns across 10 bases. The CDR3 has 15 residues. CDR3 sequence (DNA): TGTACCAGCAGCCACCGGACTAGCGGAGGAGGTGAGCAGTTCTTC. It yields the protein CTSSHRTSGGGEQFF.

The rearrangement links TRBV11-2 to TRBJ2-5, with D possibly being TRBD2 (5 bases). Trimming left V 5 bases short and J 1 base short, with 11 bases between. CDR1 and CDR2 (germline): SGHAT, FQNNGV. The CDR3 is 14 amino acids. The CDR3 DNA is TGTGCCAGCAGCCCAAGACTATTCCAAGAGACCCAGTACTTC. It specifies CASSPRLFQETQYF.

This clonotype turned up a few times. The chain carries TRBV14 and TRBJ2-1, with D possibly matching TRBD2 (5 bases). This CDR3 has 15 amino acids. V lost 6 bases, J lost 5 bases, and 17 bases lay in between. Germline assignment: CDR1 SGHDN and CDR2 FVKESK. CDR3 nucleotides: TGTGCCAGCAGTCCCTCCTATACGCGGGACAATGAGCAGTTCTTC. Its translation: CASSPSYTRDNEQFF. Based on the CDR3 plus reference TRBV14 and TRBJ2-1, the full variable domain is EAGVTQFPSHSVIEKGQTVTLRCDPISGHDNLYWYRRVMGKEIKFLLHFVKESKQDESGMPNNRFLAERTGGTYSTLKVQPAELEDSGVYFCASSPSYTRDNEQFFGPGTRLTVL.

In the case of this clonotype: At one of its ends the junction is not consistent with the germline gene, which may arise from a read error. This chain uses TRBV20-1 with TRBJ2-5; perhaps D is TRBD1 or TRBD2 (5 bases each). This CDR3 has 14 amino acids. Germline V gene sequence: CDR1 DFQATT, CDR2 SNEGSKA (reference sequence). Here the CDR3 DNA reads TGCAGTGCAAGAGGGGCATTTGCCCAAGAGACCCAGTACTTC. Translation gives CSARGAFAQETQYF.

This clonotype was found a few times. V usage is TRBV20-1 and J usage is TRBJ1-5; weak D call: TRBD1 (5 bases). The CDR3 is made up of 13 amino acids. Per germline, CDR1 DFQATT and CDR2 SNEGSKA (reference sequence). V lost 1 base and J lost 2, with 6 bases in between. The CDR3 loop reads CSARGGGNQPQHF. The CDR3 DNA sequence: TGCAGTGCTAGAGGGGGGGGCAATCAGCCCCAGCATTTT.

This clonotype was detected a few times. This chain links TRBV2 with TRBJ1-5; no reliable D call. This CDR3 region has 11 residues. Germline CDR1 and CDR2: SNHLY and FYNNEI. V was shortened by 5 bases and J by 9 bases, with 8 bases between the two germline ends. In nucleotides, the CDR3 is TGTGCCAGCAGTCTCGGACGGCCCCAGCATTTT. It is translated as CASSLGRPQHF.

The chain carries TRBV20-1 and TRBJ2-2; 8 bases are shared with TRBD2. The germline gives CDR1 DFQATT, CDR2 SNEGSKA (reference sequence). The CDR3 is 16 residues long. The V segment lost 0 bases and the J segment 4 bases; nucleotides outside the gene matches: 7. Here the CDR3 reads CSARDPQRESTGELFF. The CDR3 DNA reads TGCAGTGCTAGAGATCCCCAGCGGGAGAGCACCGGGGAGCTGTTTTTT.

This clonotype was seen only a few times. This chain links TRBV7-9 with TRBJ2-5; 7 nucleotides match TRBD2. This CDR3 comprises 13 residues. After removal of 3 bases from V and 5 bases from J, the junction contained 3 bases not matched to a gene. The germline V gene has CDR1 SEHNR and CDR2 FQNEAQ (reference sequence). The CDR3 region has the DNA TGTGCCAGCAGCTTCGGGGGGATGGAGACCCAGTACTTC. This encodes CASSFGGMETQYF.

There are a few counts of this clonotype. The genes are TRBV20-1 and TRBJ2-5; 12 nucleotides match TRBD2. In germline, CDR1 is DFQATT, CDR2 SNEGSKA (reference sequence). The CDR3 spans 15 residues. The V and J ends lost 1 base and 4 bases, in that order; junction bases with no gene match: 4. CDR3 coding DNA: TGCAGTGCTAGAGTTGCGACTAGCGGGGGAGAGACCCAGTACTTC. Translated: CSARVATSGGETQYF.

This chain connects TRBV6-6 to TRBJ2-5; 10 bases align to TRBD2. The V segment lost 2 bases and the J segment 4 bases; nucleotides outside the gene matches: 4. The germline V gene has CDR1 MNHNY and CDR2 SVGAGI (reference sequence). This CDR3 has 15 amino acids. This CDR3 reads CASSYVASGGETQYF. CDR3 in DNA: TGTGCCAGCAGTTACGTGGCTAGCGGGGGAGAGACCCAGTACTTC.

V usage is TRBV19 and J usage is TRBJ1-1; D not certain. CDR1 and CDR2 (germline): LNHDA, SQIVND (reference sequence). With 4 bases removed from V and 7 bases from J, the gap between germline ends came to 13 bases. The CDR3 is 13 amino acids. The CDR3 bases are TGTGCCAGTAGTAAATCCGGGTTACTTGAAGCTTTCTTT. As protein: CASSKSGLLEAFF.

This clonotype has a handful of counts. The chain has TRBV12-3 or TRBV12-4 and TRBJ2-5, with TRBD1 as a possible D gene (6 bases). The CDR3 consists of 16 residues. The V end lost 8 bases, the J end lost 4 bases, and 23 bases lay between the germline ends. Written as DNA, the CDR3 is TGTGCCAGCTCCCAAGGGGACATTGGAGTTGGAGAGACCCAGTACTTC. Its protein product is CASSQGDIGVGETQYF.

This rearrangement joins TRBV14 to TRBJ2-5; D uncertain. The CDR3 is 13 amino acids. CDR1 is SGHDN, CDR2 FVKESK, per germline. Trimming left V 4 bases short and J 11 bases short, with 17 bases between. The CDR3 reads CASSPFSSNEQYF. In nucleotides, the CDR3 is TGTGCCAGCAGCCCCTTTAGCAGCAATGAGCAGTACTTC.

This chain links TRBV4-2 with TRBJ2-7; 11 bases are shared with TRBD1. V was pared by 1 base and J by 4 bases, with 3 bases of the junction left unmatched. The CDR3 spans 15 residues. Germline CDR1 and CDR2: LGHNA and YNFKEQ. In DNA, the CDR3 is TGTGCCAGCAGCCAAGGGACAGGGGGCCTGTACGAGCAGTACTTC. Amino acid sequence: CASSQGTGGLYEQYF.